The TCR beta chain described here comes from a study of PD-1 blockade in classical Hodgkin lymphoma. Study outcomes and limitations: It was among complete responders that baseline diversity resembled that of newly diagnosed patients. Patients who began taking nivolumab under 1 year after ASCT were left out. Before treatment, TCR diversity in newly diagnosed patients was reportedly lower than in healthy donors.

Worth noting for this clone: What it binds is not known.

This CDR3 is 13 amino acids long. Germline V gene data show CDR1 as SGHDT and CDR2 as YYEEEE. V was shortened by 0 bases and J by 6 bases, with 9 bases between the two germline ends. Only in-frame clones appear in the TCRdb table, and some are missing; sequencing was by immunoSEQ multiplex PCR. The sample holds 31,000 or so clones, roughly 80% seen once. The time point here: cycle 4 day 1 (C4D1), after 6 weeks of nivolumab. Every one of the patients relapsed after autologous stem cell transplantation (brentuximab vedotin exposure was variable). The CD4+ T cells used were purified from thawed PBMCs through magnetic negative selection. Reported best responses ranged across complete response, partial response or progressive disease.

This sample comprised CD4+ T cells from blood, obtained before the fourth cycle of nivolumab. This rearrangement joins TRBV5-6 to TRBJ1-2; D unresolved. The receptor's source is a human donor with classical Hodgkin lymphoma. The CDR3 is CASSLGGNDGYTF. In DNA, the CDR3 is TGTGCCAGCAGCTTGGGAGGGAACGATGGCTACACCTTC.